The 2 T cell receptor beta chains below come from one sample, sequenced in a study of CD8 T cells in Susac syndrome. Roughly 0.45 to 1 ug RNA was reverse transcribed with random hexamers. TCRdb reprocessed the immunoSEQ multiplex PCR reads via MiXCR and lists one record per CDR3 protein. This table holds approximately 190,000 distinct CDR3 sequences, over 85% found once. Sequences were obtained from CD4+ T cells from PBMCs. The receptors here all came from a human donor in good health.

This clonotype showed up just a few times. The J gene is TRBJ1-1, the V gene TRBV29-1; TRBD1 might be the D (6 bases). Germline CDR1 SQVTM, CDR2 ANQGSEA. There are 13 residues in the CDR3. Trimming left V 4 bases short and J 5 bases short, with 14 bases between. CDR3 nucleotides: TGCAGCGTTGGTACAGGGCTGGCGACTGAAGCTTTCTTT. Translating it yields CSVGTGLATEAFF. The variable domain in full, with the rest retrieved from reference TRBV29-1 and TRBJ1-1, is SAVISQKPSRDICQRGTSLTIQCQVDSQVTMMFWYRQQPGQSLTLIATANQGSEATYESGFVIDKFPISRPNLTFSTLTVSNMSPEDSSIYLCSVGTGLATEAFFGQGTRLTVV.

The rearrangement uses TRBV6-5 and TRBJ1-6, with D perhaps matching TRBD1 (5 bases). The germline V and J ends were trimmed by 2 bases and 7 bases, with 18 bases remaining between them. In germline, CDR1 is MNHEY, CDR2 SVGAGI. This CDR3 spans 17 amino acids. CDR3 DNA sequence: TGTGCCAGCAGTTACGGGGCAGGGAGTGTTCGCAATTCACCCCTCCACTTT. This sequence encodes CASSYGAGSVRNSPLHF.